The 7 T cell receptor beta chains below come from one sample, sequenced in a study of Ad26.COV2.S vaccination and SARS-CoV-2 variants. TCRdb's copy holds only in-frame clones and misses some; the assay was immunoSEQ multiplex PCR. The repertoire consists of fewer than 500,000 clones, with 90% occurring once and the leading ten covering more than 3.5%. Specified treatment: around 19 received Ad26.COV2.S at low or high dose, single or two shots; a few received placebo; per-sample allocation not given. Samples came from day 63 after the first vaccine or placebo injection. The input for sequencing was peripheral blood, taken in a trial of Ad26.COV2.S vaccine versus placebo. The receptors originated from a person between 18 and 59 years old who received the Ad26.COV2.S COVID-19 vaccine or a placebo.

The DNA for the CDR3 is TGCGCCAGCAGCTTGACAGGGAGGTACAATGAGCAGTTCTTC. It codes for CASSLTGRYNEQFF. This chain links TRBV5-1 with TRBJ2-1; D is tentatively TRBD1 or TRBD2 (6 bases each). The V gene lost 1 base and the J gene lost 4 bases, with 9 bases spanning the gap. The CDR3 consists of 14 residues. CDR1 and CDR2 from the germline V gene are SGHRS and YFSETQ.

The V and J genes are TRBV27 and TRBJ2-1; 12 bases match TRBD2. In germline, CDR1 is MNHEY, CDR2 SMNVEV (reference sequence). V shed 8 bases, J shed 7 bases, and the junction held 6 bases outside the gene matches. The CDR3 runs 14 residues. CDR3 loop: CASGMGTSGNEQFF. The CDR3, as DNA: TGTGCCAGCGGCATGGGGACTAGCGGGAATGAGCAGTTCTTC.

The chain carries TRBV6-5 and TRBJ2-7; D might be TRBD1 (5 bases). Trimming stripped 2 bases from V and 6 bases from J, with 14 bases between. The germline gives CDR1 MNHEY, CDR2 SVGAGI. CDR3 size: 14 residues. The CDR3 coding sequence is TGTGCCAGCAGTTACCTCCAGGGTCTCGGCGAGCAGTACTTC. Protein: CASSYLQGLGEQYF.

This clone was seen once. The CDR3 nucleotides read TGTGCCAGCAGTTCAGGGACTAGCGGAGCCAATGAGCAGTTCTTC. It specifies CASSSGTSGANEQFF. This chain connects TRBV11-3 to TRBJ2-1, with 11 bases identical to TRBD2. From germline, CDR1 is SGHNT and CDR2 YENEEA. J lost 6 bases, V lost 6 bases, and 7 bases had no gene match. There are 15 residues in the CDR3.

This chain connects TRBV28 to TRBJ2-7; D unresolved. The CDR3 runs to 12 residues. The V gene's germline CDR1 is MDHEN and CDR2 SYDVKM. V was pared by 3 bases and J by 3 bases, with 6 bases between. The CDR3 is CASSFYSYEQYF. DNA of the CDR3: TGTGCCAGCAGTTTCTACAGCTACGAGCAGTACTTC.

The chain is built from TRBV3-1 (or the pseudogene TRBV3-2) and TRBJ2-3; D not resolved. The CDR3 length is 14 residues. Between the trimmed V and J ends, which lost 0 bases and 6 bases, there was a span of 10 bases. Germline V gene sequence: CDR1 LGHDT, CDR2 YNNKEL (reference sequence). The CDR3 sequence: CASSQDFTLDTQYF. The CDR3 DNA sequence: TGTGCCAGCAGCCAAGATTTCACCTTGGATACGCAGTATTTT.

The V and J genes are TRBV7-2 and TRBJ1-2; D remains unclear. This CDR3 region has 11 residues. Trimming stripped 5 bases from V and 10 bases from J, with 11 bases between. CDR1 and CDR2 from the germline V gene are SGHTA and FQGNSA. CDR3 nucleotide sequence: TGTGCCAGCAGCCACCGGATGTTCTACACCTTC. Protein: CASSHRMFYTF.